This T cell receptor beta chain is drawn from a study of T cell repertoires in cytomegalovirus infection. In regard to this clonotype: As yet, its antigen is unknown.

Between the trimmed V and J ends, which lost 2 bases and 5 bases, there was a span of 10 bases. CDR1 and CDR2 (germline): MNHEY, SMNVEV (reference sequence). The CDR3 has 14 amino acids. TCRdb reprocessed the reads with MiXCR, giving one entry per CDR3 protein. The sample records 700,000 to 900,000 distinct CDR3 sequences, approximately 32% being singletons. The source material was cultured CD8+ T cells from PBMCs, sampled from culture after CMV antigen stimulation. The chain has TRBV27 and TRBJ1-5; D not resolved. This TCR came from a human donor in good health (CMV status not recorded). Some clones in this sample may be carry-over from other donors' samples. The CDR3: CASSLTRYDQPQHF. The CDR3 nucleotides are TGTGCCAGCAGTTTAACAAGGTACGATCAGCCCCAGCATTTT.